This T cell receptor (beta chain) is drawn from a study of blood T cell repertoires in COVID-19. Study-level background: Samples came from the United States, Italy and Spain, spanning acute and convalescent COVID-19. In each case, the material was cDNA or gDNA derived from T cells, B-cell-depleted T cells, or PBMCs.

In the original processing: The assay estimated nucleated cells by amplifying reference gene primers. Clones were read by immunoSEQ multiplex PCR, and TCRdb kept only the in-frame ones, dropping some. V and J calls plus clone size are reproduced from that table; the DNA served to infer D and trimming. The table lists tens of thousands of clones, about 88% of them singletons. On this clone: Without the conserved terminal phenylalanine or tryptophan, this CDR3 likely stems from a read error. The DNA is omitted, as the CDR3 cannot be located on it reliably, and the CDR3 follows TCRdb's listing.

The receptor's source is a woman aged 80 or over with active COVID-19. Sequencing was done on a sample of peripheral blood.

The CDR3 reads CASSGTGGFA. This sequence joins TRBV11-3 and TRBJ2-7; TRBD1, the D gene given by the table, was not confirmed from the DNA. Germline loops: CDR1 SGHNT, CDR2 YENEEA. The CDR3 spans 10 residues, counting both ends.